The 29 T cell receptor beta chains below were found in one sample sequenced in a study of T cell changes during pregnancy in multiple sclerosis. The repertoire was sequenced with immunoSEQ multiplex PCR; TCRdb's copy has only in-frame clones and lacks some. The data contain some 68,000 clones, 90% to 95% of them singletons. The source material was peripheral blood, sampled in the second trimester of pregnancy. The receptor set was obtained from a female donor with multiple sclerosis, enrolled in a pregnancy study.

The gene calls are TRBV29-1 and TRBJ2-6; possibly TRBD1 for D (7 bases). V dropped 5 bases and J dropped 0 bases, with 14 bases sitting between them. This CDR3 is 16 amino acids long. The germline V gene has CDR1 SQVTM and CDR2 ANQGSEA. The CDR3 spells CSVIGGGSSGANVLTF. CDR3 in DNA: TGCAGCGTTATAGGAGGGGGCTCCTCTGGGGCCAACGTCCTGACTTTC.

This chain links TRBV7-9 with TRBJ1-2, with a tentative D call TRBD1 (6 bases). Germline V gives CDR1 SEHNR, CDR2 FQNEAQ (reference sequence). The length of the CDR3 is 14 residues. V lost 5 bases and J 7 bases, leaving 17 bases between the germline ends. DNA for the CDR3: TGTGCCAGCAGCCCTCCACAGGGAAGCCTTGGCTACACCTTC. Translating gives CASSPPQGSLGYTF.

This chain links TRBV5-8 with TRBJ2-3; D is uncertain. This CDR3 is 11 amino acids long. Germline lookup yields CDR1 SGHTS and CDR2 YDEGEE. V was cut by 4 bases and J by 10 bases, with 10 bases left in between. The CDR3 is CASSPYLAQYF. DNA for the CDR3: TGTGCCAGCAGCCCTTATCTCGCGCAGTATTTT.

The V and J genes are TRBV5-4 and TRBJ1-1; tentative D call: TRBD1 (5 bases). CDR1 and CDR2 from the germline V gene are SGHNT and YYREEE (reference sequence). The CDR3 has 14 residues. V was shortened by 7 bases and J by 3 bases, with 16 bases between the two germline ends. The CDR3 sequence is CASGIGQGDTEAFF. In DNA, the CDR3 is TGTGCCAGCGGGATTGGTCAGGGTGACACTGAAGCTTTCTTT.

The J gene is TRBJ2-1, the V gene TRBV18, with a weak D call TRBD2 (6 bases). Looked up from germline, CDR1 is KGHSH and CDR2 is LQKENI. CDR3 length: 13 amino acids. V lost 6 bases and J 4 bases, leaving 10 bases between the germline ends. CDR3: CASSSGGYNEQFF. The DNA for the CDR3 is TGTGCCAGCTCTTCCGGGGGTTACAATGAGCAGTTCTTC.

This clone came up once. This chain uses TRBV10-1 with TRBJ2-3, with D hard to call. V lost 8 bases and J lost 1, with 10 bases in between. This CDR3 contains 13 residues. Germline assignment: CDR1 WNHNN and CDR2 SYGVQD (reference sequence). The CDR3 sequence is CASSFSGTDTQYF. DNA for the CDR3: TGCGCCAGCTCCTTCAGCGGCACAGATACGCAGTATTTT.

The rearrangement uses TRBV7-2 and TRBJ1-6, with D unresolved. This CDR3 region has 16 residues. Looked up from germline, CDR1 is SGHTA and CDR2 is FQGNSA. V was trimmed by 0 bases and J by 9 bases, leaving 15 bases between them. CDR3 nucleotide sequence: TGTGCCAGCAGCTTAGCTCCCGACCCCACGGGTTCACCCCTCCACTTT. Its translation is CASSLAPDPTGSPLHF.

V gene TRBV7-9 combines with J gene TRBJ1-3, with no clear D. The ends were cut back, 6 bases at V and 3 bases at J, with 15 bases in the middle. The CDR3 contains 15 residues. The germline V gene encodes CDR1 SEHNR and CDR2 FQNEAQ (reference sequence). CDR3 in amino acids: CASSSMSNSGNTIYF. The CDR3, as DNA: TGTGCCAGCAGTTCAATGAGCAACAGTGGAAACACCATATATTTT.

This clone turned up a few times. The rearrangement uses TRBV30 and TRBJ1-1; weak D call: TRBD1 (6 bases). Germline-derived CDR1 and CDR2 are GTSNPN and SVGIG (reference sequence). V shed 4 bases and J shed 3 bases, with 12 bases lying between them. The CDR3 contains 13 residues. The CDR3 loop is CAWNRAAHTEAFF. CDR3 DNA: TGTGCCTGGAACAGGGCCGCTCACACTGAAGCTTTCTTT.

The chain couples TRBV5-1 to TRBJ1-1, with D hard to call. The CDR3 runs to 15 residues. Germline V gives CDR1 SGHRS, CDR2 YFSETQ. Trimming removed 4 bases from V and 1 base from J, with 14 bases in between. The CDR3 protein is CASSAPRGRNTEAFF. The DNA for the CDR3 is TGCGCCAGCAGCGCCCCAAGAGGGCGGAACACTGAAGCTTTCTTT.

The J gene is TRBJ2-1, the V gene TRBV2, with D perhaps TRBD2 (5 bases). V lost 9 bases, J lost 9 bases, and 15 bases lay in between. Germline-derived CDR1 and CDR2 are SNHLY and FYNNEI. The CDR3 totals 12 residues. The CDR3 nucleotides are TGTGCCAGGCGAGGGAAAACGATTGAGCAGTTCTTC. Amino acids: CARRGKTIEQFF. Based on the CDR3 plus reference TRBV2 and TRBJ2-1, the full variable domain is EPEVTQTPSHQVTQMGQEVILRCVPISNHLYFYWYRQILGQKVEFLVSFYNNEISEKSEIFDDQFSVERPDGSNFTLKIRSTKLEDSAMYFCARRGKTIEQFFGPGTRLTVL.

This clone was recorded once. V is TRBV6-6 and J is TRBJ1-1; D possibly corresponds to TRBD1 (5 bases). CDR3 length: 16 residues. V was shortened by 6 bases and J by 0 bases, with 17 bases between the two germline ends. CDR1 MNHNY and CDR2 SVGAGI come from the germline V gene (reference sequence). The CDR3 nucleotides are TGTGCCAGCAGCACCTCCGGGGAGGGGATGAACACTGAAGCTTTCTTT. Protein product: CASSTSGEGMNTEAFF.

The J gene is TRBJ1-2, the V gene TRBV6-5, with D tentatively TRBD1 (6 bases). CDR1 is MNHEY and CDR2 is SVGAGI in the germline V gene. Between the trimmed V and J ends, which lost 4 bases and 4 bases, there was a span of 13 bases. This CDR3 has 14 amino acids. The CDR3, as DNA: TGTGCCAGCAGTTTGGGACAACAGGGCTATGGCTACACCTTC. As protein: CASSLGQQGYGYTF.

V usage is TRBV30 and J usage is TRBJ2-7, with D perhaps TRBD2 (6 bases). CDR3 length: 14 residues. The germline V and J ends were trimmed by 7 bases and 1 base, with 17 bases remaining between them. The V gene's germline CDR1 is GTSNPN and CDR2 SVGIG (reference sequence). CDR3 sequence reads: CAYWRASASYEQYF. The DNA of the CDR3 is TGTGCCTACTGGCGCGCTAGCGCTTCCTACGAGCAGTACTTC.

The rearrangement links TRBV5-4 to TRBJ1-4; 9 nucleotides align to TRBD1. V shed 2 bases and J 7 bases; nucleotides not matched to a gene: 3. CDR3 length: 14 residues. Germline CDR1 reads SGHNT; CDR2 reads YYREEE (reference sequence). CDR3 in amino acids: CASSFETGGEKLFF. CDR3 coding DNA: TGTGCCAGCAGCTTCGAGACAGGGGGTGAAAAACTGTTTTTT.

The rearrangement uses TRBV10-3 and TRBJ1-3; TRBD1 is a possible D gene (5 bases). Germline V gives CDR1 ENHRY, CDR2 SYGVKD. This CDR3 spans 14 amino acids. V shed 3 bases and J shed 4 bases, with 10 bases lying between them. The CDR3 region is CAISEQVAGNTIYF. The CDR3 region has the DNA TGTGCCATCAGTGAACAGGTCGCAGGAAACACCATATATTTT.

This chain connects TRBV27 to TRBJ1-1; 7 bases are shared with TRBD1. The CDR3 contains 14 residues. Germline trimming cut 6 bases from V and 4 bases from J; bases unmatched to any gene: 8. CDR1 MNHEY and CDR2 SMNVEV come from the germline V gene (reference sequence). CDR3: CASSLGQASTEAFF. The DNA for the CDR3 is TGTGCCAGCAGCCTCGGACAGGCGAGCACTGAAGCTTTCTTT.

This clone was seen a handful of times. This chain connects TRBV30 to TRBJ2-2; tentatively, D is TRBD1 (5 bases). The CDR3 has 13 amino acids. Trimming removed 3 bases at V and 4 bases at J, with 9 bases between. CDR1 and CDR2 (germline): GTSNPN, SVGIG (reference sequence). The CDR3 sequence is CAWRSQATGELFF. For the CDR3, the DNA is TGTGCCTGGAGATCACAGGCCACCGGGGAGCTGTTTTTT.

The chain uses TRBV18 and TRBJ1-2, with a possible D match to TRBD1 (6 bases). CDR1 and CDR2 (germline): KGHSH, LQKENI. Trimming cost V 5 bases and J 1 base, with 14 bases left between them. The CDR3 has 15 residues. The CDR3 loop reads CASSFQQGHNYGYTF. As DNA, the CDR3 is TGTGCCAGCTCATTCCAACAGGGCCATAACTATGGCTACACCTTC.

The chain links TRBV6-1 to TRBJ1-3, with D unresolved. In germline, CDR1 is MNHNS, CDR2 SASEGT. With 3 bases removed from V and 4 bases from J, the gap between germline ends came to 13 bases. This CDR3 has 15 amino acids. The CDR3, as DNA: TGTGCCAGCAGTGAGGGCTACGGGGTCGGAAACACCATATATTTT. It is translated as CASSEGYGVGNTIYF.

The chain links TRBV7-2 to TRBJ2-1; tentatively, D is TRBD1 (5 bases). Per the germline V gene, CDR1 is SGHTA and CDR2 is FQGNSA. V lost 5 bases to trimming and J lost 0 bases, with 11 bases between them. The CDR3 contains 15 residues. The CDR3 spells CASSLGHGSYNEQFF. CDR3 sequence (DNA): TGTGCCAGCAGCCTCGGACACGGCTCCTACAATGAGCAGTTCTTC.

This chain links TRBV11-2 with TRBJ2-1, with a tentative D call TRBD2 (5 bases). Trimming removed 1 base at V and 5 bases at J, with 12 bases between. This CDR3 is built from 15 residues. CDR1 SGHAT and CDR2 FQNNGV come from the germline V gene. The DNA of the CDR3 is TGTGCCAGCAGCTTAGCTGAGAGGGCCCACAATGAGCAGTTCTTC. Encoded protein: CASSLAERAHNEQFF.

This clone was detected only once. This chain links TRBV19 with TRBJ1-3; D possibly corresponds to TRBD1 (6 bases). The CDR3 covers 15 residues. Trimming took off 0 bases at V and 7 bases at J, with 13 bases between the two ends. CDR1 is LNHDA, CDR2 SQIVND, per germline (reference sequence). The CDR3 here is CASSIDRTGLNTIYF. In DNA form, the CDR3 reads TGTGCCAGTAGTATAGATCGAACAGGGTTGAACACCATATATTTT.

The chain couples TRBV2 to TRBJ2-3; no firm D call. From germline, CDR1 is SNHLY and CDR2 FYNNEI. Deletions cut 8 bases from V and 2 bases from J, with 5 bases between. This CDR3 has 11 residues. The CDR3 nucleotides read TGTGCCAGCCAGGTCACAGATACGCAGTATTTT. Translated, it gives CASQVTDTQYF.

The V call is TRBV7-8, the J call TRBJ2-5, with 8 nucleotides matching TRBD1. V trimming: 2 bases; J trimming: 2 bases; junction bases outside the gene matches: 1. Germline CDR1 and CDR2: SGHVS and FQNEAQ. This CDR3 spans 14 amino acids. This CDR3 is CASSLRTGQETQYF. CDR3 bases: TGTGCCAGCAGCTTACGGACAGGGCAAGAGACCCAGTACTTC.

V is TRBV6-5 and J is TRBJ2-7; D gene ambiguous. This CDR3 comprises 14 residues. V was trimmed by 2 bases and J by 0 bases, leaving 8 bases between them. The V gene's germline CDR1 is MNHEY and CDR2 SVGAGI. CDR3 in DNA: TGTGCCAGCAGTTACGCGTCGAACTCCTACGAGCAGTACTTC. Translated, it gives CASSYASNSYEQYF.

The chain is built from TRBV19 and TRBJ2-6; possible D gene TRBD1, 5 bases. Trimming left V 4 bases short and J 0 bases short, with 13 bases between. The CDR3 length is 17 residues. Germline V CDR1 and CDR2: LNHDA, SQIVND (reference sequence). The CDR3 DNA sequence: TGTGCCAGTAGTACAGATCCGGACAACTCTGGGGCCAACGTCCTGACTTTC. Translating gives CASSTDPDNSGANVLTF.

This chain joins TRBV10-1 and TRBJ2-1, with 9 nucleotides matching TRBD2. The CDR3 has 14 amino acids. With 6 bases clipped from V and 7 bases from J, the junction kept 7 bases outside the gene matches. Germline V gives CDR1 WNHNN, CDR2 SYGVQD (reference sequence). The CDR3 bases are TGCGCCAGCAGGGAAGCGGGAGGTGGGAATGAGCAGTTCTTC. Residues: CASREAGGGNEQFF.

The gene calls are TRBV5-8 and TRBJ2-1; 11 bases line up with TRBD2. The CDR3 length is 16 residues. The V and J ends lost 9 bases and 4 bases, in that order; junction bases with no gene match: 12. The germline CDR1 and CDR2 sequences are SGHTS and YDEGEE. This CDR3 is CATLAGELFFYNEQFF. In nucleotides, the CDR3 is TGTGCCACACTAGCGGGGGAACTTTTTTTTTACAATGAGCAGTTCTTC.